This T cell receptor (beta chain) is from a study of blood T cell repertoires in COVID-19. About the study: Samples came from the United States, Italy and Spain, spanning acute and convalescent COVID-19. Sources were T cells, B-cell-depleted T cells, or PBMCs; the material itself was cDNA or gDNA.

Per the study methods: From reference gene primer amplification, estimates of nucleated cell counts were derived. Here immunoSEQ multiplex PCR was the method, and the copy in TCRdb shows in-frame clones only, minus some. The V and J calls and clone size are taken from that table; D and trimming were inferred from the DNA. The table includes 90,000 to 100,000 clones, 89% detected once. Those enrolled in Seattle joined during active infection and were followed longitudinally afterward. The CDR3 has 16 amino acids. The germline gives CDR1 SGHRS, CDR2 YFSETQ. Trimming at V came to 0 bases and at J to 5 bases, leaving 5 bases not matched to a gene.

This clonotype originated in a man aged 55 to 70 with COVID-19, enrolled during active disease. Material: peripheral blood. This chain connects TRBV5-1 to TRBJ1-3, with TRBD1 matching over 10 bases. DNA for the CDR3: TGCGCCAGCAGCTTGGCCGGGGACAGGGGTCGAAACACCATATATTTT. Translation: CASSLAGDRGRNTIYF.